Below are 24 T cell receptor beta chains sequenced from a single sample in a study of T cells in Graves' hyperthyroidism and ophthalmopathy. Amplification targeted TCR beta CDR3 regions from RNA transcripts. Initially, a first-round RT-PCR of the TCR CDR3 employed the HTBI primer set. TCRdb used MiXCR to reprocess the multiplex PCR reads, holding one entry per CDR3 protein. The sample lists hundreds of thousands of distinct CDR3 sequences, about a sixth seen once, with roughly 3.3% in the top ten. The sample comprised blood. The receptor set was obtained from a woman aged 40 to 49 with Graves' ophthalmopathy.

This clonotype was seen many times. This chain links TRBV20-1 with TRBJ2-1; TRBD2 matches 10 bases. Trimming at V came to 6 bases and at J to 5 bases, leaving 4 bases not matched to a gene. This CDR3 contains 13 residues. Germline V gene lookup returns CDR1 DFQATT and CDR2 SNEGSKA (reference sequence). CDR3 amino acids: CSAESGGDNEQFF. As DNA, the CDR3 is TGCAGTGCGGAGAGCGGGGGGGACAATGAGCAGTTCTTC.

Notes on this clonotype: An end of the junction differs from the germline gene, which may be a read error. CDR3 nucleotides: TGTACCAGCAGTTCCTCCGAATACTACGAGCAGTACTTC. This encodes CTSSSSEYYEQYF. This rearrangement joins TRBV27 to TRBJ2-7; D is undetermined. This CDR3 is 13 amino acids long. CDR1 is MNHEY and CDR2 is SMNVEV in the germline V gene (reference sequence).

This clonotype was detected only a few times. V and J are TRBV12-3 or TRBV12-4 and TRBJ1-1; unclear D gene. This CDR3 comprises 12 residues. V lost 5 bases to trimming and J lost 8 bases, with 12 bases between them. The CDR3, as DNA: TGTGCCAGCAGTCGTTCGATCTTCGAAGCTTTCTTT. Its translation: CASSRSIFEAFF.

This clonotype has ten or more counts. The chain employs TRBV20-1 and TRBJ1-6, with 11 bases aligning to TRBD1. The CDR3 spans 17 residues. The trim removed 3 bases at V and 7 bases at J, leaving 11 bases unmatched. Germline CDR1 DFQATT, CDR2 SNEGSKA (reference sequence). This CDR3 is CSARGLPGQGDNSPLHF. CDR3 bases: TGCAGTGCTAGGGGACTCCCGGGACAGGGGGACAATTCACCCCTCCACTTT.

This clonotype was detected ten times or more. V gene TRBV29-1 combines with J gene TRBJ1-2, with 9 bases matching TRBD1. The germline CDR1 and CDR2 sequences are SQVTM and ANQGSEA. This CDR3 is built from 14 residues. V lost 0 bases and J lost 3; bases outside the gene matches: 2. CDR3 region: CSVEDRTGDYGYTF. The CDR3 nucleotides are TGCAGCGTTGAAGACCGGACAGGGGACTATGGCTACACCTTC.

The chain couples TRBV28 to TRBJ2-7, with TRBD1 identical over 7 bases. This CDR3 is 14 amino acids long. CDR1 and CDR2 (germline): MDHEN, SYDVKM. The J segment lost 5 bases and the V segment lost 5 bases, leaving 9 bases of the junction unmatched. The CDR3, as DNA: TGTGCCAGCAGTCTACCGGGACAGCTCAACGAGCAGTACTTC. The encoded protein is CASSLPGQLNEQYF.

This clonotype was observed a handful of times. This chain links TRBV6-1 with TRBJ2-2, with 7 bases identical to TRBD2. The V segment lost 5 bases and the J segment 4 bases; nucleotides outside the gene matches: 10. CDR1 and CDR2 (germline): MNHNS, SASEGT. The CDR3 is 16 amino acids. DNA for the CDR3: TGTGCCAGCAGTTTTGTGGGACTACCCGGCACCGGGGAGCTGTTTTTT. Encoded protein: CASSFVGLPGTGELFF.

The V and J genes are TRBV5-8 and TRBJ2-4; 7 bases are shared with TRBD1. V dropped 4 bases and J dropped 0; count of bases not matched to a gene: 13. Germline V gives CDR1 SGHTS, CDR2 YDEGEE. The CDR3 consists of 18 residues. The CDR3: CASSVIGRTGLAKNIQYF. CDR3 DNA: TGTGCCAGCAGCGTGATTGGAAGGACAGGCCTAGCCAAAAACATTCAGTACTTC.

The CDR3 DNA sequence: TGTGCCAGCAGTTTACAGGTCAGGGCCCTCCACTTT. Its protein product is CASSLQVRALHF. This chain uses TRBV28 with TRBJ1-6, with a weak D call TRBD1 (5 bases). The V and J ends lost 2 bases and 14 bases respectively, with 10 bases between them. The CDR3 runs to 12 residues. Germline CDR1 MDHEN, CDR2 SYDVKM. The full variable domain, completed using reference TRBV28 and TRBJ1-6, is DVKVTQSSRYLVKRTGEKVFLECVQDMDHENMFWYRQDPGLGLRLIYFSYDVKMKEKGDIPEGYSVSREKKERFSLILESASTNQTSMYLCASSLQVRALHFGNGTRLTVT.

This clonotype was seen a few times. This chain uses TRBV10-3 with TRBJ1-2; 8 nucleotides line up with TRBD1. Unmatched junction bases numbered 17, after V lost 10 bases and J lost 4 bases. This CDR3 comprises 16 residues. CDR1 and CDR2 (germline): ENHRY, SYGVKD. Here the CDR3 reads CATTNPTGQAAYGYTF. As DNA, the CDR3 is TGTGCCACTACGAACCCTACGGGACAGGCCGCCTATGGCTACACCTTC.

The genes are TRBV29-1 and TRBJ1-1; TRBD1 is a possible D gene (6 bases). CDR3 size: 13 residues. Trimming pared 4 bases from V and 1 base from J, leaving 10 bases between. Per the germline V gene, CDR1 is SQVTM and CDR2 is ANQGSEA. CDR3 nucleotides: TGCAGCGTTGCCCGACAGGAGAACACTGAAGCTTTCTTT. Encoded protein: CSVARQENTEAFF.

This clonotype was picked up many times. The CDR3 coding sequence is TGTGCCAGCAGCTCGCTGGGGCAGTATGACAATGAGCAGTTCTTC. Amino acids: CASSSLGQYDNEQFF. This chain uses TRBV11-2 with TRBJ2-1; the D gene is possibly TRBD1 (5 bases). Germline values: CDR1 SGHAT, CDR2 FQNNGV. The CDR3 sequence is 15 residues long. Trimming removed 4 bases at V and 5 bases at J, with 15 bases between.

The chain couples TRBV6-1 to TRBJ2-6; maybe TRBD2 (6 bases). Trimming cost V 10 bases and J 0 bases, with 13 bases left between them. This CDR3 contains 15 residues. CDR1 is MNHNS, CDR2 SASEGT, per germline. CDR3 loop: CATSPGGSGANVLTF. The CDR3 DNA follows: TGTGCCACCTCACCCGGGGGCTCTGGGGCCAACGTCCTGACTTTC.

This clonotype was seen repeatedly, ten times or more. The chain joins TRBV6-1 to TRBJ1-1, with 7 bases that match TRBD1. The CDR3 length is 13 residues. The ends lost 5 bases at V and 12 bases at J; junction bases unmatched: 12. Germline CDR1 and CDR2: MNHNS and SASEGT. The CDR3 nucleotides are TGTGCCAGCAGTAACGGATTCGACAGGGTATCTTTCTTT. This gives the protein CASSNGFDRVSFF.

V usage is TRBV6-1 and J usage is TRBJ2-1, with D unclear. The germline V and J ends were trimmed by 5 bases and 3 bases, with 14 bases remaining between them. The CDR3 runs 15 residues. CDR1 is MNHNS, CDR2 SASEGT, per germline. The chain's CDR3 is CASSPYGSGYNEQFF. The CDR3 DNA is TGTGCCAGCAGTCCTTATGGCTCTGGCTACAATGAGCAGTTCTTC.

At least ten counts were recorded for this clonotype. V gene TRBV12-3 or TRBV12-4 combines with J gene TRBJ2-7; weak D call: TRBD1 (5 bases). The V gene lost 2 bases and the J gene lost 3 bases, with 23 bases spanning the gap. This CDR3 has 18 residues. CDR3 sequence (DNA): TGTGCCAGCAGTTTAAGTTCAGATGGACACACAACGCGCTACGAGCAGTACTTC. Its protein is CASSLSSDGHTTRYEQYF.

This clonotype was seen a few times. The chain joins TRBV5-1 to TRBJ2-1, with D possibly being TRBD1 (6 bases). The CDR3 is 14 amino acids. Looked up from germline, CDR1 is SGHRS and CDR2 is YFSETQ. V shed 0 bases and J shed 6 bases, with 10 bases lying between them. CDR3 bases: TGCGCCAGCAGCTTGGGACAGGCCGGCAATGAGCAGTTCTTC. This sequence encodes CASSLGQAGNEQFF.

This clonotype showed up just a few times. V gene TRBV5-1 combines with J gene TRBJ1-1; 11 positions agree with TRBD1. CDR3 length: 15 amino acids. V shed 0 bases and J 4 bases; nucleotides not matched to a gene: 2. Germline CDR1 SGHRS, CDR2 YFSETQ. In DNA form, the CDR3 reads TGCGCCAGCAGCTTGGAGGGACAGGGGGGCACTGAAGCTTTCTTT. It translates to CASSLEGQGGTEAFF.

This clonotype was seen at least ten times. Here the CDR3 DNA reads TGTGCCAGCAGCTTAGCGCGCATAAGACCACACTACGAGCAGTACTTC. Protein: CASSLARIRPHYEQYF. V gene TRBV7-8 combines with J gene TRBJ2-7; D gene uncertain. Germline V gene data show CDR1 as SGHVS and CDR2 as FQNEAQ. The CDR3 runs to 16 residues. The germline V and J ends were trimmed by 0 bases and 3 bases, with 15 bases remaining between them.

This clonotype was seen many times. The V and J genes are TRBV11-3 and TRBJ2-1, with D possibly being TRBD1 (5 bases). CDR1 and CDR2 (germline): SGHNT, YENEEA. V lost 1 base to trimming and J lost 7 bases, with 11 bases between them. The CDR3 has 14 residues. CDR3 nucleotide sequence: TGTGCCAGCAGCTTAGGTGGGGCGGCGAATGAGCAGTTCTTC. As protein: CASSLGGAANEQFF.

This clonotype was seen many times. This chain links TRBV6-1 with TRBJ1-5; D is unresolved. Per germline, CDR1 MNHNS and CDR2 SASEGT. V was clipped by 3 bases and J by 3 bases, with 6 bases between them. This CDR3 has 13 amino acids. This CDR3 is CASSDSPNQPQHF. CDR3 DNA: TGTGCCAGCAGTGACAGCCCCAATCAGCCCCAGCATTTT.

The chain carries TRBV29-1 and TRBJ1-4; D perhaps matches TRBD1 (6 bases). CDR1 and CDR2 from the germline V gene are SQVTM and ANQGSEA. The CDR3 has 12 residues. Trimming took off 3 bases at V and 16 bases at J, with 18 bases between the two ends. As DNA, the CDR3 is TGCAGCGTTGAGGAACCCAGGGGCCGGTGGTTTTTT. Translated, it gives CSVEEPRGRWFF.

This sequence joins TRBV7-3 and TRBJ2-7, with D hard to call. Looked up from germline, CDR1 is SGHTA and CDR2 is FQGTGA. The ends were cut back, 4 bases at V and 2 bases at J, with 12 bases in the middle. CDR3 length: 14 amino acids. The CDR3 loop reads CASSSFGVTYEQYF. CDR3 DNA sequence: TGTGCCAGCAGCTCATTCGGTGTAACCTACGAGCAGTACTTC.

This clonotype was seen at least ten times. V usage is TRBV5-6 and J usage is TRBJ2-7; 10 bases are a match to TRBD2. Germline-derived CDR1 and CDR2 are SGHDT and YYEEEE. The length of the CDR3 is 15 residues. V lost 1 base to trimming and J lost 1 base; unmatched junction nucleotides: 2. The CDR3 bases are TGTGCCAGCAGCTTGACTAGCGGGGTGTCCTACGAGCAGTACTTC. Amino acid sequence: CASSLTSGVSYEQYF.